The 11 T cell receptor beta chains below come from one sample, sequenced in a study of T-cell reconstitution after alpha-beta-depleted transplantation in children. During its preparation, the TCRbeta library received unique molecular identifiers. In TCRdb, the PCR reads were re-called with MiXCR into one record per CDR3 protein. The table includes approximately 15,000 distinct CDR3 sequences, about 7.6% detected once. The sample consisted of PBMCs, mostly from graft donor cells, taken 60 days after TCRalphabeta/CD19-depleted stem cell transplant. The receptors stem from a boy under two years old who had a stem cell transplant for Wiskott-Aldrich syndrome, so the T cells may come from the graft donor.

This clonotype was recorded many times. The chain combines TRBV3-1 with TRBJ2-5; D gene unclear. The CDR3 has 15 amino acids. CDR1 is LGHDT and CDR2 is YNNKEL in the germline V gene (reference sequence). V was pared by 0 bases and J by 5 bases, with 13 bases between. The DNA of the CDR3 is TGTGCCAGCAGCCAAGATCCCCACGGGCGGGAGACCCAGTACTTC. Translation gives CASSQDPHGRETQYF.

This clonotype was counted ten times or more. The CDR3 region has the DNA TGTGCCAGCAGTCAGAGCGTCTACGAGCAGTACTTC. It is translated as CASSQSVYEQYF. The chain uses TRBV6-2 or TRBV6-3 and TRBJ2-7; no firm D call. V was cut by 5 bases and J by 3 bases, with 8 bases left in between. The germline gives CDR1 MNHEY, CDR2 SVGEGT. The CDR3 runs 12 residues.

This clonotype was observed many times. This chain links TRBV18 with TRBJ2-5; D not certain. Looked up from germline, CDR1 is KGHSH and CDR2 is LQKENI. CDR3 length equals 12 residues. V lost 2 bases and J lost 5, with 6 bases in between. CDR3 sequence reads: CASSPTSETQYF. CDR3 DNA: TGTGCCAGCTCACCAACTTCTGAGACCCAGTACTTC. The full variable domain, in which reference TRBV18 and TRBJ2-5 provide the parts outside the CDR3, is NAGVMQNPRHLVRRRGQEARLRCSPMKGHSHVYWYRQLPEEGLKFMVYLQKENIIDESGMPKERFSAEFPKEGPSILRIQQVVRGDSAAYFCASSPTSETQYFGPGTRLLVL.

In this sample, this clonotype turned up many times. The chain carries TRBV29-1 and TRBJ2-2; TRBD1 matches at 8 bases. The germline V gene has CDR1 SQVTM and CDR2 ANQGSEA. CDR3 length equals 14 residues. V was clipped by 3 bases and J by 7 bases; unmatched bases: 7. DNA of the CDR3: TGCAGCGTTGAGCCCAGGGGGCTCGGCGGGGAGCTGTTTTTT. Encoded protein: CSVEPRGLGGELFF.

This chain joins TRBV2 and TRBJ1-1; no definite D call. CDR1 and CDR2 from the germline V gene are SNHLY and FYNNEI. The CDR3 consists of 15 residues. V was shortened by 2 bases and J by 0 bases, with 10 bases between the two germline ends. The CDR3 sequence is CASSEIPGMNTEAFF. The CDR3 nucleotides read TGTGCCAGCAGTGAAATCCCGGGCATGAACACTGAAGCTTTCTTT.

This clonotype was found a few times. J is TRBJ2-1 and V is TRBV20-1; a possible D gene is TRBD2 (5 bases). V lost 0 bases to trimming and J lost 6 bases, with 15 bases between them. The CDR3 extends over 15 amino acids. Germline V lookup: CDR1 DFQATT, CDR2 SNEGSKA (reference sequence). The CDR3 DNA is TGCAGTGCTAGAGAGAGACGGGGAAGGAGCAATGAGCAGTTCTTC. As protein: CSARERRGRSNEQFF.

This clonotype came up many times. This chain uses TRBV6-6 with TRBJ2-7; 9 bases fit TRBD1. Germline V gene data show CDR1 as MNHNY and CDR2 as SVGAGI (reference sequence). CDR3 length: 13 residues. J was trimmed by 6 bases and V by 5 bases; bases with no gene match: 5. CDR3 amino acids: CASSVLQGAEQYF. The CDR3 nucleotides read TGTGCCAGCAGTGTACTACAGGGGGCCGAGCAGTACTTC.

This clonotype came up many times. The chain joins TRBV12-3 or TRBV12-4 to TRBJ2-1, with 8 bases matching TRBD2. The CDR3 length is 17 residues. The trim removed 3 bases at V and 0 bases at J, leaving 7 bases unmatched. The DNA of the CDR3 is TGTGCCAGCAGTTTCCTTCTAGCGGGCAACTCCTACAATGAGCAGTTCTTC. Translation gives CASSFLLAGNSYNEQFF.

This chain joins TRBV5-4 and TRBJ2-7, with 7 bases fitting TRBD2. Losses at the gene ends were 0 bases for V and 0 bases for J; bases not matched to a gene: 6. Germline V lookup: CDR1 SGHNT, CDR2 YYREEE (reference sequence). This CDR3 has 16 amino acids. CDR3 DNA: TGTGCCAGCAGCTTGGCGGGCGGGGGAAGCTCCTACGAGCAGTACTTC. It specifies CASSLAGGGSSYEQYF.

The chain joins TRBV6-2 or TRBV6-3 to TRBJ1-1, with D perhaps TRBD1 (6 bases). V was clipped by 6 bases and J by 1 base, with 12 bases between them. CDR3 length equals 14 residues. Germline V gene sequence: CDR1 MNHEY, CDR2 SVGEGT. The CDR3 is CASRPPGANTEAFF. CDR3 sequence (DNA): TGTGCCAGCAGGCCCCCGGGGGCGAACACTGAAGCTTTCTTT.

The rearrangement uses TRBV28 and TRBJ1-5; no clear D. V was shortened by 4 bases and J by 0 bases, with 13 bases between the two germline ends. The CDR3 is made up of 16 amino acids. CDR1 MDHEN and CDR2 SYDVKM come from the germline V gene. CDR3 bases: TGTGCCAGCAGTTGGAGGGTGCCCTATAGCAATCAGCCCCAGCATTTT. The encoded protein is CASSWRVPYSNQPQHF.